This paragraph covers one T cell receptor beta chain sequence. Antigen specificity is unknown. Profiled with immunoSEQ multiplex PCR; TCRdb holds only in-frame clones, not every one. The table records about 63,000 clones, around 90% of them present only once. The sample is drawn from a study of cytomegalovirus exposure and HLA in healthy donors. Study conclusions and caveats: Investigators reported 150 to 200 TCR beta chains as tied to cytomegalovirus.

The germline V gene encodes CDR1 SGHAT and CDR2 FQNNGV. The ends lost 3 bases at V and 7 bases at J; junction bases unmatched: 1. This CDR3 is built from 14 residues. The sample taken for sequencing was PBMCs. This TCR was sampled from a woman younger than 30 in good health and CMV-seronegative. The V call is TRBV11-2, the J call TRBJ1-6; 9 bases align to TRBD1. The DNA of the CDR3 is TGTGCCAGCAGCTTTGGGACAGGGAATTCACCCCTCCACTTT. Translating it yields CASSFGTGNSPLHF.